This T cell receptor (beta chain) was identified during a study of blood T cell repertoires in COVID-19. The assay was immunoSEQ multiplex PCR, and TCRdb's table has in-frame clones only and misses some. The sample contains roughly 68,000 clones, roughly nine tenths of which appear only once. V gave up 4 bases and J gave up 3 bases, with 13 bases separating them. The CDR3 is made up of 15 amino acids. Looked up from germline, CDR1 is SGHDT and CDR2 is YYEEEE. This chain uses TRBV5-6 with TRBJ1-4; possibly TRBD1 for D (6 bases). The receptor was isolated from a woman between 45 and 60 years old with active COVID-19. Specimen: peripheral blood. As DNA, the CDR3 is TGTGCCAGCAGCCCGGGGGGGGCCCCTAATGAAAAACTGTTTTTT. Protein sequence: CASSPGGAPNEKLFF.